Following are 15 T cell receptor beta chains from one sample sequenced in a study of cytomegalovirus exposure and HLA in healthy donors (dated by TCRdb to 2016 to 2017). The library was prepared using the immunoSEQ multiplex PCR assay. Drawn from immuneACCESS, this table holds only the in-frame rearrangements with V and J called that TCRdb kept. Clones are partly lost; checked studies trace under half to an unresolved V gene and leave the rest unexplained. The sample table shows fewer than 90,000 clones, and 94% are seen once. The biggest ten clones account for roughly 2% of the sample. The sample consisted of PBMCs. The receptors were sampled from a woman between 18 and 30 years old in good health and CMV-seronegative.

The chain employs TRBV29-1 and TRBJ1-4; TRBD1 matches at 8 bases. Germline V CDR1 and CDR2: SQVTM, ANQGSEA. V shed 7 bases and J 8 bases; nucleotides not matched to a gene: 9. The CDR3 has 13 amino acids. CDR3 residues: CSATDRGGEKLFF. The CDR3 nucleotides read TGCAGCGCCACCGACAGGGGAGGGGAAAAACTGTTTTTT. Combining the CDR3 with reference TRBV29-1 and TRBJ1-4 gives the whole variable domain SAVISQKPSRDICQRGTSLTIQCQVDSQVTMMFWYRQQPGQSLTLIATANQGSEATYESGFVIDKFPISRPNLTFSTLTVSNMSPEDSSIYLCSATDRGGEKLFFGSGTQLSVL.

The rearrangement links TRBV6-1 to TRBJ2-7; D unclear. V lost 4 bases and J lost 2, with 15 bases in between. CDR3 length equals 15 residues. Per germline, CDR1 MNHNS and CDR2 SASEGT. The CDR3 coding sequence is TGTGCCAGCAGTGGGCAGGCACCAATTCCCTACGAGCAGTACTTC. Its translation: CASSGQAPIPYEQYF.

The rearrangement joins TRBV27 to TRBJ1-4, with D tentatively TRBD1 (6 bases). Trimming took 8 bases from V and 6 from J, leaving 19 bases between them. The germline CDR1 and CDR2 sequences are MNHEY and SMNVEV (reference sequence). This CDR3 has 15 amino acids. Here the CDR3 DNA reads TGTGCCAGCTCTGAGGGGGGGGCTGGGGATGAAAAACTGTTTTTT. This codes for CASSEGGAGDEKLFF.

The table lists this clone with a few counts. The chain is built from TRBV9 and TRBJ2-7, with TRBD1 matching 8 bases. The CDR3 extends over 16 amino acids. Germline V gene sequence: CDR1 SGDLS, CDR2 YYNGEE. V dropped 2 bases and J dropped 0; count of bases not matched to a gene: 7. As DNA, the CDR3 is TGTGCCAGCAGCGTCGGATCAGGGGGCGGCTCCTACGAGCAGTACTTC. Its translation: CASSVGSGGGSYEQYF.

The rearrangement links TRBV30 to TRBJ1-5; weak D call: TRBD1 (5 bases). The germline V gene encodes CDR1 GTSNPN and CDR2 SVGIG (reference sequence). Trimming removed 0 bases from V and 7 bases from J, with 16 bases in between. CDR3 length equals 15 residues. In DNA, the CDR3 is TGTGCCTGGAGTGTAGGGTACGGGGGTAACCAGCCCCAGCATTTT. This encodes CAWSVGYGGNQPQHF.

V is TRBV25-1 and J is TRBJ1-6; TRBD1 is a possible D gene (5 bases). Germline lookup yields CDR1 MGHDK and CDR2 SYGVNS. V gave up 3 bases and J gave up 10 bases, with 10 bases separating them. The CDR3 covers 13 residues. The CDR3 bases are TGTGCCAGCAGTGACAGGGCCAAATCACCCCTCCACTTT. Encoded protein: CASSDRAKSPLHF.

V and J are TRBV27 and TRBJ1-1; possible D gene TRBD1, 5 bases. Between the trimmed V and J ends, which lost 2 bases and 1 base, there was a span of 8 bases. Germline loops: CDR1 MNHEY, CDR2 SMNVEV (reference sequence). There are 14 residues in the CDR3. The CDR3, as DNA: TGTGCCAGCAGTTTAACCAGGGCGAACACTGAAGCTTTCTTT. It translates to CASSLTRANTEAFF.

The gene calls are TRBV19 and TRBJ1-1; 7 positions match TRBD1. CDR1 LNHDA and CDR2 SQIVND come from the germline V gene (reference sequence). This CDR3 comprises 15 residues. V shed 5 bases and J 5 bases; nucleotides not matched to a gene: 11. The CDR3 DNA is TGTGCCAGTAGTCTCGCCGGGACAGTTATAACTGAAGCTTTCTTT. Translated: CASSLAGTVITEAFF.

V usage is TRBV4-3 and J usage is TRBJ2-1, with 12 bases fitting TRBD1. There are 19 residues in the CDR3. V gave up 4 bases and J gave up 0 bases; unmatched junction bases: 10. Germline lookup yields CDR1 LGHNA and CDR2 YSLEER. CDR3 residues: CASSPGTGGTRPSYNEQFF. CDR3 nucleotides: TGCGCCAGCAGCCCCGGGACAGGGGGCACCCGGCCCTCCTACAATGAGCAGTTCTTC.

The chain joins TRBV30 to TRBJ2-5; the match to TRBD1 covers 8 bases. The germline V gene encodes CDR1 GTSNPN and CDR2 SVGIG (reference sequence). The CDR3 extends over 11 amino acids. The V and J ends lost 5 bases and 4 bases, in that order; junction bases with no gene match: 0. The CDR3 loop reads CAWGQGETQYF. The CDR3 nucleotides read TGTGCCTGGGGACAGGGAGAGACCCAGTACTTC.

The rearrangement links TRBV28 to TRBJ2-7; 15 bases match TRBD2. The CDR3 totals 17 residues. Germline V gives CDR1 MDHEN, CDR2 SYDVKM. J was trimmed by 0 bases and V by 6 bases; bases with no gene match: 6. The CDR3 DNA sequence: TGTGCCAGCAGCCCGGGACTAGCGGGAGGTCTCTCCTACGAGCAGTACTTC. Translation gives CASSPGLAGGLSYEQYF.

The chain uses TRBV19 and TRBJ2-7; 11 bases match TRBD1. The V gene end was trimmed by 3 bases and the J gene end by 3 bases; junction bases not matched to a gene: 13. This CDR3 region has 18 residues. The germline V gene encodes CDR1 LNHDA and CDR2 SQIVND (reference sequence). In nucleotides, the CDR3 is TGTGCCAGTAGTATGGGGAAGTTGGACAGGGGGCGTCGCTACGAGCAGTACTTC. Translation gives CASSMGKLDRGRRYEQYF.

Details on this clone: Other DNA sequences within the sample encode an identical CDR3. The chain couples TRBV5-1 to TRBJ1-3, with D unresolved. Germline V gives CDR1 SGHRS, CDR2 YFSETQ. V was shortened by 3 bases and J by 0 bases, with 7 bases between the two germline ends. There are 14 residues in the CDR3. The CDR3 is CASSSEASGNTIYF. DNA for the CDR3: TGCGCCAGCAGCTCAGAGGCCTCTGGAAACACCATATATTTT.

In its sample, this clone was seen a few times. This rearrangement joins TRBV5-4 to TRBJ2-6; weak D call: TRBD2 (6 bases). The V end was cut by 1 base, the J end by 0 bases, with 11 bases between. The CDR3 is 17 residues long. Germline values: CDR1 SGHNT, CDR2 YYREEE (reference sequence). This chain's CDR3 is CASSLFSGFSGANVLTF. CDR3 nucleotides: TGTGCCAGCAGCTTGTTTAGCGGATTCTCTGGGGCCAACGTCCTGACTTTC. The full variable domain, completed using reference TRBV5-4 and TRBJ2-6, is ETGVTQSPTHLIKTRGQQVTLRCSSQSGHNTVSWYQQALGQGPQFIFQYYREEENGRGNFPPRFSGLQFPNYSSELNVNALELDDSALYLCASSLFSGFSGANVLTFGAGSRLTVL.

This clone was counted a single time. The CDR3 sequence is CASSRLGAGGRTDEQFF. The CDR3, as DNA: TGCGCCAGCAGCCGTCTGGGGGCGGGAGGGCGCACCGATGAGCAGTTCTTC. The V call is TRBV4-1, the J call TRBJ2-1; 9 bases agree with TRBD2. The CDR3 is made up of 17 amino acids. The J segment lost 8 bases and the V segment lost 4 bases, leaving 15 bases of the junction unmatched. In germline, CDR1 is MGHRA, CDR2 YSYEKL.